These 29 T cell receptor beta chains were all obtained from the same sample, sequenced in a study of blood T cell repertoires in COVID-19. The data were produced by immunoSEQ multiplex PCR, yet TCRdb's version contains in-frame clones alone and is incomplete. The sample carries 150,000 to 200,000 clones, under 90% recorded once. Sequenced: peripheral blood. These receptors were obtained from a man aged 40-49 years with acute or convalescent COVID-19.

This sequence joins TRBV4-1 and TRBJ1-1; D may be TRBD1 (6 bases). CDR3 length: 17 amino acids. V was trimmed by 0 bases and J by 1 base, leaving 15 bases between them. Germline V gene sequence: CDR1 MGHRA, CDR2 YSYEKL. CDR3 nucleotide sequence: TGCGCCAGCAGCCAAGACCCCAGGGGACAAACGAACACTGAAGCTTTCTTT. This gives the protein CASSQDPRGQTNTEAFF.

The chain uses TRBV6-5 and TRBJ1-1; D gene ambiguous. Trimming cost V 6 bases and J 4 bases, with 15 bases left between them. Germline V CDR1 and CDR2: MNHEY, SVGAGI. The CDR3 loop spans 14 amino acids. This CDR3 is CASRVTAGVTEAFF. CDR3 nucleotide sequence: TGTGCCAGCAGGGTGACTGCCGGAGTCACTGAAGCTTTCTTT.

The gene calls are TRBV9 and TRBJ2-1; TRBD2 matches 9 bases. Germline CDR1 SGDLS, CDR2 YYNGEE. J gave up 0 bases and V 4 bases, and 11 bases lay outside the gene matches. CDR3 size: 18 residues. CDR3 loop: CASSFLAGALPSYNEQFF. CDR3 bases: TGTGCCAGCAGCTTTTTAGCGGGGGCCCTCCCCTCCTACAATGAGCAGTTCTTC.

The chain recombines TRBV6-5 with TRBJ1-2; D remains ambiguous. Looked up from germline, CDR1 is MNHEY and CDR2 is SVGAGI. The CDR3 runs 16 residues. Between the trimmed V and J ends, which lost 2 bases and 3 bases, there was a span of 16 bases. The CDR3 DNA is TGTGCCAGCAGTTACGACCCTACAGAAAATTACTATGGCTACACCTTC. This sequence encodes CASSYDPTENYYGYTF.

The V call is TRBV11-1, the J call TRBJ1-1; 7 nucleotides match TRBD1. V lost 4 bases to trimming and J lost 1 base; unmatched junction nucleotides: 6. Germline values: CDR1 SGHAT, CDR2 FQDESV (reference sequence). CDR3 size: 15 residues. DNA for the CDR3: TGTGCCAGCAGCTCCCGGACAGGAGCGAACACTGAAGCTTTCTTT. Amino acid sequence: CASSSRTGANTEAFF.

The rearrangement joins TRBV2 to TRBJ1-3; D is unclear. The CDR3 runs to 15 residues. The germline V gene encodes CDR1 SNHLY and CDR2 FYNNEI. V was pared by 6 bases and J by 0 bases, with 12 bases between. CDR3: CASSSRASSGNTIYF. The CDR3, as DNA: TGTGCCAGCAGCTCTAGAGCGAGCTCTGGAAACACCATATATTTT.

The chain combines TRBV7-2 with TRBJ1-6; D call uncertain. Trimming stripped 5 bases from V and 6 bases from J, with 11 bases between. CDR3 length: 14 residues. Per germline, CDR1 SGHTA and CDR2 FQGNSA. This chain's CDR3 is CASSPTAINSPLHF. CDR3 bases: TGTGCCAGCAGCCCTACAGCTATTAATTCACCCCTCCACTTT.

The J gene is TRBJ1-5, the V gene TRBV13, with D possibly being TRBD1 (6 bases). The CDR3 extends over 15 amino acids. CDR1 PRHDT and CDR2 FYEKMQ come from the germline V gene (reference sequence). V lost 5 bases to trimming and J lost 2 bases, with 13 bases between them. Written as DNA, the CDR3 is TGTGCCAGCAGCCGAGGGGGAAGTGGCAATCAGCCCCAGCATTTT. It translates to CASSRGGSGNQPQHF.

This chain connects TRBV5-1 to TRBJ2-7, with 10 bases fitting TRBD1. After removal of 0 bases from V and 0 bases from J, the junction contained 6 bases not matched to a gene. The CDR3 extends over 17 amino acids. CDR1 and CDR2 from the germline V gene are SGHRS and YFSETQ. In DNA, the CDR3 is TGCGCCAGCAGCTTGGAAATGCGGGACAGGGGCTCCTACGAGCAGTACTTC. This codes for CASSLEMRDRGSYEQYF. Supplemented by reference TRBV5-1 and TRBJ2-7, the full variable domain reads KAGVTQTPRYLIKTRGQQVTLSCSPISGHRSVSWYQQTPGQGLQFLFEYFSETQRNKGNFPGRFSGRQFSNSRSEMNVSTLELGDSALYLCASSLEMRDRGSYEQYFGPGTRLTVT.

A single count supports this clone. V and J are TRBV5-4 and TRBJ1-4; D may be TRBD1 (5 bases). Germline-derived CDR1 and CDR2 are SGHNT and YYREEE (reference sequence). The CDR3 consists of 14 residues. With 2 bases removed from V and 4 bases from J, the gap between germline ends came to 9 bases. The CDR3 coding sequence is TGTGCCAGCAGCTTTTCAGGGATTAATGAAAAACTGTTTTTT. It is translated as CASSFSGINEKLFF.

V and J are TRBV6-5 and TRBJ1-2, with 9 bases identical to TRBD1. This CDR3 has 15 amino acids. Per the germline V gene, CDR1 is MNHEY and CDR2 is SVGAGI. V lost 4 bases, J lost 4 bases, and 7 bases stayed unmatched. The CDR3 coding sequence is TGTGCCAGCAGTTCTCCCGGGACAGGGTTCTATGGCTACACCTTC. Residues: CASSSPGTGFYGYTF.

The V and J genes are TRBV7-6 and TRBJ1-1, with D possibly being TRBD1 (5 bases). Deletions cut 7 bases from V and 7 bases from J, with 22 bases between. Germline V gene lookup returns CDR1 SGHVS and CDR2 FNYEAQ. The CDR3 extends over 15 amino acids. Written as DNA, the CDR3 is TGTGCCAGCACTCTCCGGGGGGACCCGCCACTTGAAGCTTTCTTT. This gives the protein CASTLRGDPPLEAFF.

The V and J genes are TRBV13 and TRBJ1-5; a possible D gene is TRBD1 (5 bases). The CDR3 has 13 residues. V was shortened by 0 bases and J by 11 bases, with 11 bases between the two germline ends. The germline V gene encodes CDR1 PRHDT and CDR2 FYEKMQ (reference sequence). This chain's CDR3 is CASSLGWGGTQHF. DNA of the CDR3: TGTGCCAGCAGCTTAGGGTGGGGCGGGACCCAGCATTTT.

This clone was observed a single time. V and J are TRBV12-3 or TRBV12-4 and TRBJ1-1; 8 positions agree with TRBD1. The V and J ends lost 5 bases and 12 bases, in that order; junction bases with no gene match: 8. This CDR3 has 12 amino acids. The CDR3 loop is CASSGGQGRTFF. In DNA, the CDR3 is TGTGCCAGCAGTGGAGGACAGGGTAGAACTTTCTTT.

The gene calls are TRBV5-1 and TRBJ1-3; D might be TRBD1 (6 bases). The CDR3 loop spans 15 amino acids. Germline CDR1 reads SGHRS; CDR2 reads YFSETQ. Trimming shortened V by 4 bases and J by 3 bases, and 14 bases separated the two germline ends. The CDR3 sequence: CASSPAGAFGNTIYF. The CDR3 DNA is TGCGCCAGCAGCCCCGCGGGGGCGTTTGGAAACACCATATATTTT.

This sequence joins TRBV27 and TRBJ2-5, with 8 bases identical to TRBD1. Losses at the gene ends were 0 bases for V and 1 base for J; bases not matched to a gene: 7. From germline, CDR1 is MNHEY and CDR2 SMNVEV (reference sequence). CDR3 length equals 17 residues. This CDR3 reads CASSLSQGATLQETQYF. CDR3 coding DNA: TGTGCCAGCAGTTTATCCCAGGGGGCGACCCTCCAAGAGACCCAGTACTTC.

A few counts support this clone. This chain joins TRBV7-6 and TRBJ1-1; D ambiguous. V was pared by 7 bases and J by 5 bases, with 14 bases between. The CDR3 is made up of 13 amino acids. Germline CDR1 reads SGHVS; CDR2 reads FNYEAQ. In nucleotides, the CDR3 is TGTGCCAGCATGCGTGGTCGTGAAACTGAAGCTTTCTTT. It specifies CASMRGRETEAFF. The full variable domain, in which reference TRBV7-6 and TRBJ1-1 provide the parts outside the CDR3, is GAGVSQSPRYKVTKRGQDVALRCDPISGHVSLYWYRQALGQGPEFLTYFNYEAQQDKSGLPNDRFSAERPEGSISTLTIQRTEQRDSAMYRCASMRGRETEAFFGQGTRLTVV.

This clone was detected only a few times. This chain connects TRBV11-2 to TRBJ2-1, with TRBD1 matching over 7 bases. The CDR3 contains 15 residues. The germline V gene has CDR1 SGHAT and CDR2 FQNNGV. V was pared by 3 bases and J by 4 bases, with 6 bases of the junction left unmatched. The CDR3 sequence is CASSFVTGTYNEQFF. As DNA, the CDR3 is TGTGCCAGCAGCTTCGTGACAGGGACATACAATGAGCAGTTCTTC.

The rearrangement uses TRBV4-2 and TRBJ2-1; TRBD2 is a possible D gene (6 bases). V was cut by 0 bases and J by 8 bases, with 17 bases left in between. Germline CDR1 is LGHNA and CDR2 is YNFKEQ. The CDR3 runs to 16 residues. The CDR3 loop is CASSQDGTDYPHEQFF. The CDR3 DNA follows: TGTGCCAGCAGCCAAGATGGGACGGACTACCCCCATGAGCAGTTCTTC.

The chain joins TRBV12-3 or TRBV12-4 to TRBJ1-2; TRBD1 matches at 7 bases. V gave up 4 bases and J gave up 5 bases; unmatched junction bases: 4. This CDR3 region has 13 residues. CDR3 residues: CASSSTGEYGYTF. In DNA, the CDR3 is TGTGCCAGCAGTTCCACAGGGGAATATGGCTACACCTTC.

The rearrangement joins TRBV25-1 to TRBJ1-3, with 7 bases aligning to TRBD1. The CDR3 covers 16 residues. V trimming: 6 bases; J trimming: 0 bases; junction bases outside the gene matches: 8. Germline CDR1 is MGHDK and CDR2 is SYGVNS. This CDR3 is CASSIGTANSGNTIYF. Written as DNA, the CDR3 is TGTGCCAGCAGCATCGGGACAGCAAACTCTGGAAACACCATATATTTT.

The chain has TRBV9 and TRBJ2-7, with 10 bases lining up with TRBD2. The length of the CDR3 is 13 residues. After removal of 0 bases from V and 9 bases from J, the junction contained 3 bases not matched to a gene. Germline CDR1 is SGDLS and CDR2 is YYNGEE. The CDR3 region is CASSVAVAGGQYF. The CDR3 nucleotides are TGTGCCAGCAGCGTAGCAGTAGCGGGGGGGCAGTACTTC. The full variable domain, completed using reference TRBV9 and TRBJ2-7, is DSGVTQTPKHLITATGQRVTLRCSPRSGDLSVYWYQQSLDQGLQFLIQYYNGEERAKGNILERFSAQQFPDLHSELNLSSLELGDSALYFCASSVAVAGGQYFGPGTRLTVT.

CDR3 sequence: CASSITGGAADTQYF. The CDR3 coding sequence is TGTGCCAGCAGCATAACAGGGGGGGCGGCAGATACGCAGTATTTT. The chain links TRBV13 to TRBJ2-3, with D perhaps matching TRBD1 (8 bases). V shed 5 bases and J shed 4 bases, with 16 bases lying between them. Germline CDR1 PRHDT, CDR2 FYEKMQ (reference sequence). This CDR3 comprises 15 residues. The full variable domain, its missing parts supplied by reference TRBV13 and TRBJ2-3, is AAGVIQSPRHLIKEKRETATLKCYPIPRHDTVYWYQQGPGQDPQFLISFYEKMQSDKGSIPDRFSAQQFSDYHSELNMSSLELGDSALYFCASSITGGAADTQYFGPGTRLTVL.

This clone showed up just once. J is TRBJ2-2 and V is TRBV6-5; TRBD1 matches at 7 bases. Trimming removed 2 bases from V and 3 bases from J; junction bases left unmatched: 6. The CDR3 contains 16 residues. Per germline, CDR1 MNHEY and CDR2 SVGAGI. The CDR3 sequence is CASSYLGQRYTGELFF. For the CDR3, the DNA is TGTGCCAGCAGTTACCTGGGACAGAGATACACCGGGGAGCTGTTTTTT.

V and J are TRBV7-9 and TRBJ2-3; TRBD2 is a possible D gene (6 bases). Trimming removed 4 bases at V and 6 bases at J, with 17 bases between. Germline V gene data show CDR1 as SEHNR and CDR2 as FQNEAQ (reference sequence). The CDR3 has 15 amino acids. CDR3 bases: TGTGCCAGCAGCTACGGGACTCCTTTAGGGGATACGCAGTATTTT. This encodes CASSYGTPLGDTQYF. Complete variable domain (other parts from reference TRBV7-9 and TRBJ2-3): DTGVSQNPRHKITKRGQNVTFRCDPISEHNRLYWYRQTLGQGPEFLTYFQNEAQLEKSRLLSDRFSAERPKGSFSTLEIQRTEQGDSAMYLCASSYGTPLGDTQYFGPGTRLTVL.

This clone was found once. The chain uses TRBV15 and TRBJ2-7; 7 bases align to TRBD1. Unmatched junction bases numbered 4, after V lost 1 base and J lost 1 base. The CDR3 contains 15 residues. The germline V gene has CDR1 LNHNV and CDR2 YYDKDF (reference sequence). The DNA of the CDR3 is TGTGCCACCAGCAGAGGGGACAGCGTTTCCTACGAGCAGTACTTC. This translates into CATSRGDSVSYEQYF.

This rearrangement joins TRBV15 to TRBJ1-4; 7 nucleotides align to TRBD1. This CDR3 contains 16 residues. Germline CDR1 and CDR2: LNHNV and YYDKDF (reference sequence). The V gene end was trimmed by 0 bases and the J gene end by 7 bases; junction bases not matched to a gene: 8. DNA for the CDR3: TGTGCCACCAGCAGAGATGTTTACAGGGGTAGTGAAAAACTGTTTTTT. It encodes CATSRDVYRGSEKLFF.

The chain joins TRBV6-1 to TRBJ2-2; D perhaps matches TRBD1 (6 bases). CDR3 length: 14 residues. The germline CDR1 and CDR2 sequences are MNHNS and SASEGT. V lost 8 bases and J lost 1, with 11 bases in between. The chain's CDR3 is CASQIQGNTGELFF. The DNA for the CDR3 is TGTGCCAGCCAAATACAGGGGAACACCGGGGAGCTGTTTTTT.

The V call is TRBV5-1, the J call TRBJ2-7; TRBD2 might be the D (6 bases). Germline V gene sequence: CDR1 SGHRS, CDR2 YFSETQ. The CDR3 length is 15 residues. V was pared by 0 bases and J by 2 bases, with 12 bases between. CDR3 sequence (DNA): TGCGCCAGCAGCTTGGGGTTAGCGGCGGCCTACGAGCAGTACTTC. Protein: CASSLGLAAAYEQYF.